Listed below are T cell receptor beta chains from one sample, sequenced in a study of blood T cell repertoires in COVID-19. Clones were sequenced by immunoSEQ multiplex PCR, and TCRdb holds only the in-frame ones, with some missing. The table has around 50,000 clones, roughly 82% seen once. The specimen sequenced was peripheral blood. These TCRs come from a human donor in a cohort sampled during active COVID-19. CDR3s include the opening cysteine and the closing phenylalanine or tryptophan. The order of the fields is CDR3 protein, V gene, clone size. Clone size is not always given. Where it is, it says once, few, many or a class for expanded clones.

CDR3: CASSSGLGGADTQYF
V: TRBV7-9
size: .

CDR3: CASSWSGLAVNTGELFF
V: TRBV27
size: once

CDR3: CASSPGTGDNEQFF
V: TRBV7-2
size: .

CDR3: CASSLGNSGSTDTQYF
V: TRBV5-1
size: .

CDR3: CASRDSSTDTQYF
V: TRBV6-5
size: few

CDR3: CASSLQGPYEQYF
V: TRBV5-1
size: .

CDR3: CASSYYGGDTDTQYF
V: TRBV6-5
size: once

CDR3: CASSQLQQNTEAFF
V: TRBV3-1/TRBV3-2
size: .

CDR3: CASNLGQGNTGELFF
V: TRBV10-1
size: once

CDR3: CASSWSGVEPYNEQFF
V: TRBV11-3
size: few

CDR3: CASSIWRGQGSTDTQYF
V: TRBV19
size: .

CDR3: CAIHTASGPTYEQYF
V: TRBV10-3
size: .

CDR3: CAISESKGGETQYF
V: TRBV10-3
size: .

CDR3: CASSTPGLAAETQYF
V: TRBV18
size: .

CDR3: CASSPPRGLGNTIYF
V: TRBV18
size: .

CDR3: CASSRKWHYGYTF
V: TRBV4-2
size: .

CDR3: CASSGGLAGEEQFF
V: TRBV2
size: .

CDR3: CASSYSTGNEQFF
V: TRBV6-2/TRBV6-3
size: .

CDR3: CASSPRSFGVYTF
V: TRBV7-2
size: .

CDR3: CASSLDGGRGGETQYF
V: TRBV11-2
size: .

CDR3: CASSQGNEQYF
V: TRBV7-9
size: .

CDR3: CASSLGQAGSPLHF
V: TRBV5-1
size: .

CDR3: CASSISAGSAYEQYF
V: TRBV19
size: .

CDR3: CASSLSINQPQHF
V: TRBV27
size: .

CDR3: CASSIGDTTYNEQFF
V: TRBV19
size: .

CDR3: CASSYGSGDGGSEQYF
V: TRBV6-5
size: .

CDR3: CASSLGFGGEYELSNTGELFF
V: TRBV27
size: .

CDR3: CASSLVGEGTQYF
V: TRBV5-1
size: .

CDR3: CASSGLAGGTDTQYF
V: TRBV2
size: few

CDR3: CASSVAVEGRRETQYF
V: TRBV9
size: .

CDR3: CASSWGQGADGYTF
V: TRBV5-1
size: .

CDR3: CASRQLVVPPETQYF
V: TRBV6-5
size: .

CDR3: CASSYSGEGGDEQYF
V: TRBV6-2/TRBV6-3
size: once

CDR3: CASKRTRGNQPQHF
V: TRBV19
size: .

CDR3: CASSLEGQYGSDTF
V: TRBV5-1
size: .

CDR3: CASSFGASGSQRYEQYF
V: TRBV5-6
size: once

CDR3: CASCPNSYEQYF
V: TRBV7-8
size: .

CDR3: CATSRGGQGAVEAFF
V: TRBV15
size: .